This paragraph covers one T cell receptor (beta chain) sequence. The CDR3 consists of 16 residues. CDR1 is SGHAT, CDR2 FQNNGV, per germline. Trimming removed 3 bases from V and 4 bases from J; junction bases left unmatched: 7. Methods used by the authors: Estimation of nucleated cell counts was performed using reference gene primer amplification. The protocol was immunoSEQ multiplex PCR, while the TCRdb copy is restricted to in-frame clones and leaves out a portion. V, J and clone size are those of that table, while D and trimming were read from the DNA. The sample has 350,000 to 400,000 clones, 90% seen once. The entry originates in a study of blood T cell repertoires in COVID-19. The overall study: COVID-19 samples from acute and convalescent phases originated in the United States, Italy and Spain.

Sequenced input: peripheral blood. This receptor was obtained from a man aged 18-30 years with active or convalescent COVID-19. The chain uses TRBV11-2 and TRBJ2-2; 8 bases map to TRBD1. The CDR3, as DNA: TGTGCCAGCAGCTTGGGCAGGGGGCGGGGCACCGGGGAGCTGTTTTTT. It yields the protein CASSLGRGRGTGELFF.